The 21 T cell receptor beta chains below come from one sample, sequenced in a study of post-analysis software for immune sequencing data. Their antigens remain unidentified. General study findings and limits: About five TRBV segments were more frequent in patients than controls; TRBV5-6, TRBV5-1 and TRBV20-1 belonged to this group.

Prepared libraries of TCR beta cDNA carried unique molecular identifiers. TCRdb passed the PCR reads through MiXCR, listing each CDR3 protein once. Among about 770,000 distinct CDR3 sequences listed, roughly 50% were seen once. Sequencing was done on a sample of blood. All receptors come from a girl between 10 and 17 years old with multiple sclerosis.

This clonotype was detected a few times. This chain links TRBV7-8 with TRBJ1-2; no definite D call. The V and J ends lost 3 bases and 0 bases respectively, with 11 bases between them. The V gene's germline CDR1 is SGHVS and CDR2 FQNEAQ. The CDR3 consists of 15 residues. CDR3 region: CASSLQWEPNYGYTF. The CDR3 nucleotides are TGTGCCAGCAGCTTGCAGTGGGAGCCTAACTATGGCTACACCTTC.

The chain carries TRBV5-8 and TRBJ1-2, with 9 bases lining up with TRBD1. The germline V gene encodes CDR1 SGHTS and CDR2 YDEGEE. The ends lost 4 bases at V and 9 bases at J; junction bases unmatched: 4. This CDR3 is built from 12 residues. CDR3 region: CASSGTGKSYTF. CDR3 nucleotides: TGTGCCAGCAGCGGGACAGGGAAGAGCTACACCTTC. The whole variable domain, remainder taken from reference TRBV5-8 and TRBJ1-2, is EAGVTQSPTHLIKTRGQQATLRCSPISGHTSVYWYQQALGLGLQFLLWYDEGEERNRGNFPPRFSGRQFPNYSSELNVNALELEDSALYLCASSGTGKSYTFGSGTRLTVV.

The chain joins TRBV20-1 to TRBJ2-3, with TRBD1 identical over 10 bases. CDR3 length: 16 residues. The V segment lost 5 bases and the J segment 3 bases; nucleotides outside the gene matches: 11. CDR1 and CDR2 (germline): DFQATT, SNEGSKA (reference sequence). CDR3 DNA: TGCAGTGCTCCAGACCGACAGGGGGCGAGGACAGATACGCAGTATTTT. Encoded protein: CSAPDRQGARTDTQYF.

In the case of this clonotype: Sequence at one end of the junction differs from germline and may be a read error. This rearrangement joins TRBV6-6 to TRBJ2-4; 7 nucleotides align to TRBD1. Germline assignment: CDR1 MNHNY and CDR2 SVGAGI (reference sequence). The CDR3 covers 17 residues. DNA for the CDR3: TGTGCCAGCCGTTACTCGGGACAGCCCCTAGCCAAAAACATTCAGTACTTC. This gives the protein CASRYSGQPLAKNIQYF.

The genes are TRBV6-1 and TRBJ1-5, with D possibly matching TRBD1 (6 bases). The ends were cut back, 8 bases at V and 6 bases at J, with 14 bases in the middle. CDR1 is MNHNS, CDR2 SASEGT, per germline. The CDR3 extends over 13 amino acids. CDR3: CASGALQGQPQHF. The CDR3 bases are TGTGCCAGCGGTGCCCTACAGGGTCAGCCCCAGCATTTT.

This clonotype was observed a few times. V usage is TRBV6-1 and J usage is TRBJ1-2; 8 positions agree with TRBD1. The CDR3 sequence is 17 residues long. J gave up 5 bases and V 0 bases, and 11 bases lay outside the gene matches. Germline V gene lookup returns CDR1 MNHNS and CDR2 SASEGT. CDR3 DNA: TGTGCCAGCAGTGAAGCGAGGACAGGGAAGTCGGCATATGGCTACACCTTC. Translating it yields CASSEARTGKSAYGYTF.

This clonotype was observed a few times. The V gene is TRBV5-1, the J gene TRBJ1-2; TRBD1 agrees at 9 bases. After removal of 4 bases from V and 6 bases from J, the junction contained 10 bases not matched to a gene. CDR3 length: 15 amino acids. CDR1 and CDR2 from the germline V gene are SGHRS and YFSETQ. CDR3 region: CASSPQGARSHGYTF. Written as DNA, the CDR3 is TGCGCCAGCAGCCCACAGGGGGCGCGGTCCCATGGCTACACCTTC. The complete variable domain, with remaining parts taken from reference TRBV5-1 and TRBJ1-2, reads KAGVTQTPRYLIKTRGQQVTLSCSPISGHRSVSWYQQTPGQGLQFLFEYFSETQRNKGNFPGRFSGRQFSNSRSEMNVSTLELGDSALYLCASSPQGARSHGYTFGSGTRLTVV.

This chain links TRBV6-5 with TRBJ2-1; D is unresolved. The germline gives CDR1 MNHEY, CDR2 SVGAGI. This CDR3 has 12 residues. The V and J ends lost 10 bases and 4 bases respectively, with 11 bases between them. The CDR3 DNA reads TGTGCCACCATGACTCCGTACAATGAGCAGTTCTTC. This encodes CATMTPYNEQFF.

The chain has TRBV29-1 and TRBJ1-2; the D gene is possibly TRBD1 (5 bases). Trimming removed 0 bases from V and 0 bases from J, with 11 bases in between. The CDR3 has 15 residues. Germline CDR1 SQVTM, CDR2 ANQGSEA. The CDR3 DNA follows: TGCAGCGTTGAAGATAGACAGCTCCCTAACTATGGCTACACCTTC. It encodes CSVEDRQLPNYGYTF. Together with reference TRBV29-1 and TRBJ1-2, the CDR3 gives the full variable domain: SAVISQKPSRDICQRGTSLTIQCQVDSQVTMMFWYRQQPGQSLTLIATANQGSEATYESGFVIDKFPISRPNLTFSTLTVSNMSPEDSSIYLCSVEDRQLPNYGYTFGSGTRLTVV.

The chain recombines TRBV15 with TRBJ2-7, with D possibly being TRBD1 or TRBD2 (5 bases each). The CDR3 consists of 16 residues. Germline V CDR1 and CDR2: LNHNV, YYDKDF (reference sequence). Trimming removed 0 bases from V and 5 bases from J, with 17 bases in between. This CDR3 reads CATSRDQGARSHEQYF. The CDR3 nucleotides read TGTGCCACCAGCAGAGATCAGGGAGCAAGGTCCCACGAGCAGTACTTC.

This rearrangement joins TRBV7-9 to TRBJ2-7, with D perhaps TRBD2 (5 bases). V was cut by 3 bases and J by 2 bases, with 11 bases left in between. The length of the CDR3 is 14 residues. Germline lookup yields CDR1 SEHNR and CDR2 FQNEAQ (reference sequence). This CDR3 is CASSFEEVPYEQYF. Here the CDR3 DNA reads TGTGCCAGCAGCTTTGAGGAGGTTCCCTACGAGCAGTACTTC.

The chain has TRBV7-2 and TRBJ2-5; tentative D call: TRBD1 (6 bases). There are 17 residues in the CDR3. The germline gives CDR1 SGHTA, CDR2 FQGNSA. The ends were cut back, 1 base at V and 2 bases at J, with 17 bases in the middle. The CDR3 here is CASSLVSTGHGQETQYF. CDR3 sequence (DNA): TGTGCCAGCAGCTTAGTATCGACGGGACATGGGCAAGAGACCCAGTACTTC. The whole variable domain, remainder taken from reference TRBV7-2 and TRBJ2-5, is GAGVSQSPSNKVTEKGKDVELRCDPISGHTALYWYRQSLGQGLEFLIYFQGNSAPDKSGLPSDRFSAERTGGSVSTLTIQRTQQEDSAVYLCASSLVSTGHGQETQYFGPGTRLLVL.

This clonotype appeared a few times. CDR3 region: CASSQSGPGTEAFF. For the CDR3, the DNA is TGTGCCAGCAGCCAATCGGGGCCGGGCACTGAAGCTTTCTTT. The chain has TRBV12-3 or TRBV12-4 and TRBJ1-1; possible D gene TRBD1, 5 bases. The CDR3 sequence is 14 residues long. Trimming took 6 bases from V and 4 from J, leaving 15 bases between them.

CDR3 residues: CASSQVLGRGPGELFF. For the CDR3, the DNA is TGTGCCAGCAGCCAAGTATTAGGCAGGGGGCCCGGGGAGCTGTTTTTT. V gene TRBV3-1 combines with J gene TRBJ2-2; 8 nucleotides line up with TRBD1. The V segment lost 1 base and the J segment 6 bases; nucleotides outside the gene matches: 7. Germline CDR1 reads LGHDT; CDR2 reads YNNKEL (reference sequence). This CDR3 has 16 amino acids. Drawing the rest from reference TRBV3-1 and TRBJ2-2, the complete variable domain is DTAVSQTPKYLVTQMGNDKSIKCEQNLGHDTMYWYKQDSKKFLKIMFSYNNKELIINETVPNRFSPKSPDKAHLNLHINSLELGDSAVYFCASSQVLGRGPGELFFGEGSRLTVL.

This clonotype was found a few times. This rearrangement joins TRBV24-1 to TRBJ2-5, with D perhaps being TRBD1 or TRBD2 (5 bases each). CDR3 length equals 15 residues. V was shortened by 4 bases and J by 0 bases, with 11 bases between the two germline ends. Per germline, CDR1 KGHDR and CDR2 SFDVKD. CDR3 amino acids: CATSDPGRNQETQYF. The CDR3 DNA reads as TGTGCCACCAGTGACCCGGGACGGAACCAAGAGACCCAGTACTTC.

This clonotype was detected ten times or more. This chain joins TRBV6-2 or TRBV6-3 and TRBJ2-3, with no clear D. V lost 7 bases, J lost 2 bases, and 7 bases lay in between. The CDR3 is made up of 12 amino acids. CDR1 is MNHEY and CDR2 is SVGEGT in the germline V gene. This chain's CDR3 is CASKRNTDTQYF. CDR3 coding DNA: TGTGCCAGCAAGCGCAACACAGATACGCAGTATTTT.

The rearrangement links TRBV20-1 to TRBJ2-1; D is unresolved. The CDR3 is 17 residues long. V gave up 3 bases and J gave up 3 bases, with 21 bases separating them. CDR1 is DFQATT, CDR2 SNEGSKA, per germline (reference sequence). CDR3 sequence reads: CSASEDRGVWSYNEQFF. Written as DNA, the CDR3 is TGCAGTGCTAGTGAAGATCGTGGGGTTTGGAGCTACAATGAGCAGTTCTTC.

The chain combines TRBV7-6 with TRBJ1-4; D is undetermined. This CDR3 has 12 residues. The V gene lost 7 bases and the J gene lost 6 bases, with 9 bases spanning the gap. In germline, CDR1 is SGHVS, CDR2 FNYEAQ. The CDR3, as DNA: TGTGCCAGCACCTACGGGGATGAAAAACTGTTTTTT. The encoded protein is CASTYGDEKLFF.

In its sample, this clonotype was seen a few times. The chain is built from TRBV29-1 and TRBJ2-1; 12 nucleotides agree with TRBD2. CDR1 SQVTM and CDR2 ANQGSEA come from the germline V gene. The CDR3 has 14 residues. J gave up 5 bases and V 5 bases, and 4 bases lay outside the gene matches. The CDR3 nucleotides read TGCAGCGTTTCCGGACTAGCGGGACACAATGAGCAGTTCTTC. This translates into CSVSGLAGHNEQFF.

CDR3: CATSDHGQGTDTQYF. The CDR3 bases are TGTGCCACCAGTGATCACGGACAGGGCACAGATACGCAGTATTTT. The genes are TRBV24-1 and TRBJ2-3, with 7 bases that match TRBD1. Germline V gene lookup returns CDR1 KGHDR and CDR2 SFDVKD. V lost 3 bases, J lost 1 base, and 3 bases stayed unmatched. This CDR3 region has 15 residues.

V and J are TRBV9 and TRBJ2-3; the match to TRBD1 covers 7 bases. V was clipped by 3 bases and J by 0 bases; unmatched bases: 7. CDR1 and CDR2 from the germline V gene are SGDLS and YYNGEE. The CDR3 runs 16 residues. The CDR3 here is CASSARPTGSTDTQYF. The CDR3 nucleotides read TGTGCCAGCAGCGCCCGTCCGACAGGGAGCACAGATACGCAGTATTTT.